The T cell receptor beta chain under discussion was sequenced for a study of blood T cell repertoires in COVID-19. Overall study: PBMCs, B-cell-depleted T cells, or T cells provided the cDNA or gDNA that made up the material.

Per the original data handling: Estimates of nucleated cell counts were drawn from the amplification of reference gene primers. Using immunoSEQ multiplex PCR, the repertoire was profiled, and TCRdb retains in-frame clones only, with some absent. V and J calls and clone size are as listed in that table; D and trimming were resolved from the DNA. The sample has some 200,000 clones, approximately 90% seen once. This CDR3 has 15 residues. With V trimmed by 3 bases and J by 9 bases, 8 bases remained unmatched. Looked up from germline, CDR1 is MNHEY and CDR2 is SVGEGT. Material for sequencing was peripheral blood. The chain has TRBV6-2 or TRBV6-3 and TRBJ2-1, with 10 bases identical to TRBD2. This clonotype was sampled from a man older than 75 with acute or convalescent COVID-19. In DNA, the CDR3 is TGTGCCAGCAGTTATGTTAGCGGGAGGTCCGGTGAGCAGTTCTTC. Its protein is CASSYVSGRSGEQFF.